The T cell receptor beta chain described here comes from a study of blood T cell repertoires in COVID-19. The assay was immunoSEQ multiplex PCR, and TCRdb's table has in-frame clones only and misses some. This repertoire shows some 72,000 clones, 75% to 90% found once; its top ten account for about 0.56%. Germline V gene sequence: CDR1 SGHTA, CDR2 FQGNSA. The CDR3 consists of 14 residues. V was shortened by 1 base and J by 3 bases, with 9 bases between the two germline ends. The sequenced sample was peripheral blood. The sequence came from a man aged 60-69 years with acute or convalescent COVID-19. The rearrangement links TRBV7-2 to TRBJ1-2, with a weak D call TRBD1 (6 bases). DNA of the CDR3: TGTGCCAGCAGCTTAGGGGGGCGGGACTATGGCTACACCTTC. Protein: CASSLGGRDYGYTF.